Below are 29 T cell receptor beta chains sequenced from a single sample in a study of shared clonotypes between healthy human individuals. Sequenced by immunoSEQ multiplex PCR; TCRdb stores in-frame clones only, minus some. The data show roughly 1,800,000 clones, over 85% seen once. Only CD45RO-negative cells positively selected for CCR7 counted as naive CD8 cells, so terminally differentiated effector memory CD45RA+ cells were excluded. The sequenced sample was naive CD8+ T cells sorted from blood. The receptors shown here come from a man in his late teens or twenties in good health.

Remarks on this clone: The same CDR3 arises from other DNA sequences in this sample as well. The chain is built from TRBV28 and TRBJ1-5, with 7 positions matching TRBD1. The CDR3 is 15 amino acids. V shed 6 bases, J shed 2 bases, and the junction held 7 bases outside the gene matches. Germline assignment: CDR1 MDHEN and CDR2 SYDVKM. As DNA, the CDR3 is TGTGCCAGCAGCAAAGACAGGGAAGGCAATCAGCCCCAGCATTTT. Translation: CASSKDREGNQPQHF.

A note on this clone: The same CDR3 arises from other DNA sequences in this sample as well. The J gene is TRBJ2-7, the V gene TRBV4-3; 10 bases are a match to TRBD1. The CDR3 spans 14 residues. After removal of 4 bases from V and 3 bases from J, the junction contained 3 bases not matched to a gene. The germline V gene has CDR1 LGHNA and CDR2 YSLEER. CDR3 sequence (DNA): TGCGCCAGCAGCCCAGGGACAGGGGACTACGAGCAGTACTTC. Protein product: CASSPGTGDYEQYF.

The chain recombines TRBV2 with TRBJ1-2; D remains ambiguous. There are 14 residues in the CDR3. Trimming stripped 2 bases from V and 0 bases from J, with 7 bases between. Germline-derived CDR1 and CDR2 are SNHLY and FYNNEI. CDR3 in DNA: TGTGCCAGCAGTGAATATAAGTCTAACTATGGCTACACCTTC. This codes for CASSEYKSNYGYTF.

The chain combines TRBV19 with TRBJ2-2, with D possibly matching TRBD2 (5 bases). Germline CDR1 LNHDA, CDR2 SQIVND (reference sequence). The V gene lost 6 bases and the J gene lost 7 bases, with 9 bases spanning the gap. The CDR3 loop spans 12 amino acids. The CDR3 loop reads CASSPGIGELFF. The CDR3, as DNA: TGTGCCAGTAGCCCGGGAATCGGGGAGCTGTTTTTT.

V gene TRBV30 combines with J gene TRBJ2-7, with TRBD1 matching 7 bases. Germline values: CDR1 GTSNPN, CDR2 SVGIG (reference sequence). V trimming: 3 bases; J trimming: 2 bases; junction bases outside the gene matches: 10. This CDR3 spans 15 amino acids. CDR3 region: CAWRPTGLGTYEQYF. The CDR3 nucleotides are TGTGCCTGGAGGCCGACAGGGTTAGGGACCTACGAGCAGTACTTC.

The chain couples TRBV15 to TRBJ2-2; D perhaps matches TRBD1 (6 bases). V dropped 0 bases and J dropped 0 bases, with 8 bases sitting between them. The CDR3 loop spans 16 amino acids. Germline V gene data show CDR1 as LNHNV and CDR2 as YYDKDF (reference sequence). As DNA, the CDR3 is TGTGCCACCAGCAGAGAGGACAGTCCGAACACCGGGGAGCTGTTTTTT. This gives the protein CATSREDSPNTGELFF.

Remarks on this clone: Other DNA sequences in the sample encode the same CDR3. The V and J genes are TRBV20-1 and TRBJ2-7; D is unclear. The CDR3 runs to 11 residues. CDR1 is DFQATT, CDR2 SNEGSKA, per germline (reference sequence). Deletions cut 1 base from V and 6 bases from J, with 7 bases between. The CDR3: CSARGVAEQYF. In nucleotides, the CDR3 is TGCAGTGCTAGAGGAGTAGCCGAGCAGTACTTC.

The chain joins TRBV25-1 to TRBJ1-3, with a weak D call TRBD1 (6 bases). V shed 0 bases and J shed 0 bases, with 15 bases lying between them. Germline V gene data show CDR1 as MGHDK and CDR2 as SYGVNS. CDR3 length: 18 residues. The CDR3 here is CASSEYLPGDTSGNTIYF. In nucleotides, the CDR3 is TGTGCCAGCAGTGAATATTTGCCGGGGGACACCTCTGGAAACACCATATATTTT.

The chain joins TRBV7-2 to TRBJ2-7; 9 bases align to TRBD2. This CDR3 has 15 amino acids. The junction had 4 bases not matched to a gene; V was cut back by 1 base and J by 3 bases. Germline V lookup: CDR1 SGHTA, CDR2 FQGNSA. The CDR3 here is CASSLVIAGDYEQYF. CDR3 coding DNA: TGTGCCAGCAGCTTAGTAATAGCGGGGGACTACGAGCAGTACTTC.

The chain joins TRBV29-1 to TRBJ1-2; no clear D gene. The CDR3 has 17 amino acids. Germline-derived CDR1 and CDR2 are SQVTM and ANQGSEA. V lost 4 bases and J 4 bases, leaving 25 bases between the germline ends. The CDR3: CSVVFAGGASFSYGYTF. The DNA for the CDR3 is TGCAGCGTTGTGTTCGCAGGCGGCGCCAGCTTTAGCTATGGCTACACCTTC.

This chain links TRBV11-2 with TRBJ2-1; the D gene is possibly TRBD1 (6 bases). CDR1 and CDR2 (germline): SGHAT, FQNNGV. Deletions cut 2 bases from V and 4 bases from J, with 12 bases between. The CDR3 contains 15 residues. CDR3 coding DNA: TGTGCCAGCAGCTTACTCTGGACAGATTACAATGAGCAGTTCTTC. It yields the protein CASSLLWTDYNEQFF.

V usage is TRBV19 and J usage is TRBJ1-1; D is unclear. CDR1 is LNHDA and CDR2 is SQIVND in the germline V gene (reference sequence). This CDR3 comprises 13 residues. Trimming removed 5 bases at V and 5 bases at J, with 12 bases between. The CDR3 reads CASSSRLSTEAFF. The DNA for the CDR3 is TGTGCCAGTAGTTCCAGATTGAGTACTGAAGCTTTCTTT. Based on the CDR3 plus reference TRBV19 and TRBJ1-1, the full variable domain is DGGITQSPKYLFRKEGQNVTLSCEQNLNHDAMYWYRQDPGQGLRLIYYSQIVNDFQKGDIAEGYSVSREKKESFPLTVTSAQKNPTAFYLCASSSRLSTEAFFGQGTRLTVV.

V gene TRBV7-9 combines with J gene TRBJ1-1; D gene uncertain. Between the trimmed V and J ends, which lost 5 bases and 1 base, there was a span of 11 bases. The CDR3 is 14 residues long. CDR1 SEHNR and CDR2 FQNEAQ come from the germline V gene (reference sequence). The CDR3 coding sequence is TGTGCCAGCAGCCACCCGGAGGGGAACACTGAAGCTTTCTTT. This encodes CASSHPEGNTEAFF.

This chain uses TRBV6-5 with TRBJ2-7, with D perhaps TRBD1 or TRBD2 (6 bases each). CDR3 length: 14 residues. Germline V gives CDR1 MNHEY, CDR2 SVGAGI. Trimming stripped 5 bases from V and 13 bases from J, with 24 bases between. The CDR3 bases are TGTGCCAGCAGTGCCCCTTTTGGGGGGCCCCCTTCCTACTTC. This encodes CASSAPFGGPPSYF.

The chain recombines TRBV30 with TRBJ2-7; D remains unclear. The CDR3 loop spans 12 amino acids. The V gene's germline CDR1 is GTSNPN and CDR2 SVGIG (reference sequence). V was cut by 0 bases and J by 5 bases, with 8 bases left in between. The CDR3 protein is CAWSVFSHEQYF. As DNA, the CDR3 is TGTGCCTGGAGTGTGTTCAGCCACGAGCAGTACTTC.

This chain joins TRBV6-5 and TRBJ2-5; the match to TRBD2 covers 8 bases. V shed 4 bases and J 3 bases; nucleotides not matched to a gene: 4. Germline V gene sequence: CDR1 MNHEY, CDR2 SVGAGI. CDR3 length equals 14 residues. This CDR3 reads CASSSLSGKETQYF. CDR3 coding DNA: TGTGCCAGCAGTTCCCTTAGCGGGAAAGAGACCCAGTACTTC.

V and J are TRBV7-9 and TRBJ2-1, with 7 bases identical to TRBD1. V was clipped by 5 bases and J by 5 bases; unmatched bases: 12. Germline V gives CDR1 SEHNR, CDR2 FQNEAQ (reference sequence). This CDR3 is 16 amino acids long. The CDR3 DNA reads TGTGCCAGCAGCGCCGGGACAGTCGATTCCCACAATGAGCAGTTCTTC. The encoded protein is CASSAGTVDSHNEQFF.

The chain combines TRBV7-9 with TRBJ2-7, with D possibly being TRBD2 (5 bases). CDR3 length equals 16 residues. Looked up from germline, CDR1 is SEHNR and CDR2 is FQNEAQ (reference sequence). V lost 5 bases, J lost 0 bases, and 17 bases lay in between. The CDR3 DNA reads TGTGCCAGCAGCCCCACTCTCGGGGTTAACTCCTACGAGCAGTACTTC. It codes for CASSPTLGVNSYEQYF.

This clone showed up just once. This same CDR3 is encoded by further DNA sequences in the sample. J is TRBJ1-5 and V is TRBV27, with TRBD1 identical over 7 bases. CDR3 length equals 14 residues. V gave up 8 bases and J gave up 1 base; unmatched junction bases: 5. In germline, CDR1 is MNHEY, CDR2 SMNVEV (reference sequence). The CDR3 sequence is CASRLTGSNQPQHF. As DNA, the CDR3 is TGTGCCAGCCGCTTGACAGGGAGCAATCAGCCCCAGCATTTT.

CDR3 nucleotides: TGTGCCTGGGGATACGAGGACACCATCTACGAGCAGTACTTC. Translation: CAWGYEDTIYEQYF. The chain joins TRBV30 to TRBJ2-7; a possible D gene is TRBD1 (5 bases). Looked up from germline, CDR1 is GTSNPN and CDR2 is SVGIG (reference sequence). With 5 bases removed from V and 3 bases from J, the gap between germline ends came to 17 bases. The CDR3 has 14 residues.

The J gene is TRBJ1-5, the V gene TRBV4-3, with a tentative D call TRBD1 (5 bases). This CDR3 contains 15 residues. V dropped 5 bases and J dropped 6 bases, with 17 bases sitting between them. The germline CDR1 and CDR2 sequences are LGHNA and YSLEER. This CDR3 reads CASSLTTGGAQPQHF. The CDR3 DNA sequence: TGCGCCAGCAGCTTAACCACGGGGGGAGCTCAGCCCCAGCATTTT.

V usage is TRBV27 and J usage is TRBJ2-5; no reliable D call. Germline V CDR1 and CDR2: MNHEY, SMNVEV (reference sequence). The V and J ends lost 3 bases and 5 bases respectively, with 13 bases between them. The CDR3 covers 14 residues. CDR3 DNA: TGTGCCAGCAGTTTCTCGCCCCCCTGGGAGACCCAGTACTTC. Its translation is CASSFSPPWETQYF.

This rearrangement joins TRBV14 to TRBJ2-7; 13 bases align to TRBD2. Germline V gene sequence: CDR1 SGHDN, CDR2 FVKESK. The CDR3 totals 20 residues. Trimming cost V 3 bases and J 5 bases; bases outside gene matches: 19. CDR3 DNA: TGTGCCAGCAGCCAGGAAATAGCCCGACTAGCGGGGGGCGGAGAGAACGAGCAGTACTTC. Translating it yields CASSQEIARLAGGGENEQYF.

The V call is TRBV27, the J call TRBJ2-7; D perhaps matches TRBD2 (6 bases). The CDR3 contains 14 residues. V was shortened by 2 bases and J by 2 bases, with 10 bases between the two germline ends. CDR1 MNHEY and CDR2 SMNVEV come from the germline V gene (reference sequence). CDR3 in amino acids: CASSLRGIAYEQYF. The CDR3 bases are TGTGCCAGCAGTTTACGGGGGATCGCCTACGAGCAGTACTTC.

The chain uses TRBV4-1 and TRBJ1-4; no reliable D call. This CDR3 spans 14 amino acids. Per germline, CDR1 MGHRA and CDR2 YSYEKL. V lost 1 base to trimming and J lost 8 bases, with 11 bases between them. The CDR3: CASSQVGPREKLFF. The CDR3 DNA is TGCGCCAGCAGCCAAGTTGGCCCGCGCGAAAAACTGTTTTTT.

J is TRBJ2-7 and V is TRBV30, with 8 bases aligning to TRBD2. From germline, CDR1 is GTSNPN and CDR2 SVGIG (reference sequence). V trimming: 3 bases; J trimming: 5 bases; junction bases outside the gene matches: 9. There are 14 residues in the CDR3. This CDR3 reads CAWRPPGGGDEQYF. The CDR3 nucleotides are TGTGCCTGGAGGCCGCCCGGGGGGGGCGACGAGCAGTACTTC.

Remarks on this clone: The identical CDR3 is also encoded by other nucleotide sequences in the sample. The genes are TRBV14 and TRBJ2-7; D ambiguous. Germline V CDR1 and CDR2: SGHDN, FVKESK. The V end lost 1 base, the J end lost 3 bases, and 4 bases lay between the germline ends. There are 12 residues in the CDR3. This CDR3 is CASSQAGYEQYF. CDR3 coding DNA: TGTGCCAGCAGCCAAGCAGGCTACGAGCAGTACTTC.

The CDR3 here is CASIADGDSNQPQHF. Here the CDR3 DNA reads TGTGCCAGCATCGCAGACGGGGATAGCAATCAGCCCCAGCATTTT. This chain joins TRBV6-6 and TRBJ1-5, with D unresolved. The V and J ends lost 7 bases and 0 bases respectively, with 13 bases between them. The CDR3 has 15 amino acids. Germline V gene data show CDR1 as MNHNY and CDR2 as SVGAGI (reference sequence).

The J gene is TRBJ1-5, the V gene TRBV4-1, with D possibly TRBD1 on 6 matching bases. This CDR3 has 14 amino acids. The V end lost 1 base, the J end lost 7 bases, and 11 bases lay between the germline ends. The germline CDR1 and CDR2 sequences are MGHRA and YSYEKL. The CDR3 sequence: CASSQVSGEQPQHF. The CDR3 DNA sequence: TGCGCCAGCAGCCAAGTGTCAGGGGAACAGCCCCAGCATTTT.